These T cell receptor beta chains were read from a single sample in a study of T cell repertoires in cytomegalovirus infection. Via MiXCR, TCRdb re-called the reads, giving one row per CDR3 protein. The sample lists under 70,000 distinct CDR3 sequences, about 30% occurring once. Their antigens are not known. The source material was PBMCs, sequenced either directly or after in vitro stimulation (not recorded which). The receptors stem from a human donor in good health (CMV status not recorded). Some clones in this sample may be carry-over from other donors' samples. Each CDR3 is given with its conserved first and last residue. A D gene is named only where the DNA matches it firmly. Size is stated for part of the rows, as once, few or many counts, or as a class when the clone is expanded.

clone_size: .
d_call: .
v_call: TRBV7-6
j_call: TRBJ1-1
cdr3_aa: CASSVLATYSEAFF
cdr3_nt: TGTGCCAGCAGCGTGTTAGCGACATACTCTGAAGCTTTCTTT

clone_size: few
d_call: .
v_call: TRBV19
j_call: TRBJ2-7
cdr3_aa: CASSNSEGWNEQYF
cdr3_nt: TGTGCCAGTAGTAACTCAGAGGGGTGGAACGAGCAGTACTTC

clone_size: .
d_call: TRBD1
v_call: TRBV18
j_call: TRBJ2-3
cdr3_aa: CASSRQGPDEDTQYF
cdr3_nt: TGTGCCAGCTCACGACAGGGGCCCGACGAGGATACGCAGTATTTT

clone_size: .
d_call: .
v_call: TRBV12-3/TRBV12-4
j_call: TRBJ2-2
cdr3_aa: CASSSLRGGDTGELFF
cdr3_nt: TGTGCCAGCAGTTCCCTCAGGGGAGGGGACACCGGGGAGCTGTTTTTT

clone_size: .
d_call: .
v_call: TRBV4-2
j_call: TRBJ2-1
cdr3_aa: CASSPDVTYNEQFF
cdr3_nt: TGTGCCAGCAGCCCGGACGTCACCTACAATGAGCAGTTCTTC

clone_size: .
d_call: TRBD2
v_call: TRBV11-2
j_call: TRBJ2-1
cdr3_aa: CASSRLSGRGPNEQFF
cdr3_nt: TGTGCCAGCAGTCGACTAAGCGGGAGGGGTCCGAATGAGCAGTTCTTC

clone_size: .
d_call: .
v_call: TRBV5-6
j_call: TRBJ2-7
cdr3_aa: CASSFRQYSYEQYF
cdr3_nt: TGTGCCAGCAGCTTCCGACAGTACTCCTACGAGCAGTACTTC

clone_size: .
d_call: .
v_call: TRBV4-1
j_call: TRBJ2-5
cdr3_aa: CASSAPLKETQYF
cdr3_nt: TGCGCCAGCAGTGCCCCTCTGAAAGAGACCCAGTACTTC

clone_size: once
d_call: .
v_call: TRBV5-5
j_call: TRBJ1-1
cdr3_aa: CASSLNQPVLSNTEAFF
cdr3_nt: TGTGCCAGCAGCTTGAACCAACCGGTCTTGTCGAACACTGAAGCTTTCTTT

clone_size: few
d_call: TRBD2
v_call: TRBV4-1
j_call: TRBJ2-7
cdr3_aa: CASSQDETSGSLYEQYF
cdr3_nt: TGCGCCAGCAGCCAAGATGAGACTAGCGGGAGTCTATACGAGCAGTACTTC

clone_size: few
d_call: .
v_call: TRBV7-2
j_call: TRBJ2-7
cdr3_aa: CASSLVASDTYEQYF
cdr3_nt: TGTGCCAGCAGCTTAGTTGCTAGCGATACCTACGAGCAGTACTTC

clone_size: .
d_call: .
v_call: TRBV7-6
j_call: TRBJ1-4
cdr3_aa: CASSLEGTREKLFF
cdr3_nt: TGTGCCAGCAGCTTAGAAGGGACACGCGAAAAACTGTTTTTT

clone_size: few
d_call: .
v_call: TRBV6-1
j_call: TRBJ1-6
cdr3_aa: CASSYGADQNNSPLHF
cdr3_nt: TGTGCCAGCAGTTACGGTGCCGACCAAAATAATTCACCCCTCCACTTT

clone_size: .
d_call: .
v_call: TRBV7-8
j_call: TRBJ2-7
cdr3_aa: CASSPSPKGRGEQYF
cdr3_nt: TGTGCCAGCAGCCCGAGCCCCAAAGGTCGGGGCGAGCAGTACTTC

clone_size: .
d_call: TRBD1
v_call: TRBV5-5
j_call: TRBJ1-5
cdr3_aa: CASSLTGVVTAQHF
cdr3_nt: TGTGCCAGCAGCCTAACAGGGGTGGTCACGGCCCAGCATTTT

clone_size: .
d_call: .
v_call: TRBV4-3
j_call: TRBJ1-2
cdr3_aa: CASSVRDGRIVYGYTF
cdr3_nt: TGCGCCAGCAGCGTCCGGGACGGACGAATCGTCTATGGCTACACCTTC

clone_size: many
d_call: .
v_call: TRBV4-3
j_call: TRBJ2-2
cdr3_aa: CASSQVLAGTGELFF
cdr3_nt: TGCGCCAGCAGCCAAGTGCTAGCTGGGACCGGGGAGCTGTTTTTT

clone_size: .
d_call: .
v_call: TRBV6-8
j_call: TRBJ2-1
cdr3_aa: CATLLPPFYNEQFF
cdr3_nt: TGTGCCACCTTACTACCTCCGTTTTACAATGAGCAGTTCTTC

clone_size: few
d_call: .
v_call: TRBV6-6
j_call: TRBJ1-6
cdr3_aa: CASSYSDRSSYNSPLHF
cdr3_nt: TGTGCCAGCAGTTACTCCGACAGGAGCTCCTATAATTCACCCCTCCACTTT

clone_size: few
d_call: .
v_call: TRBV6-2/TRBV6-3
j_call: TRBJ2-5
cdr3_aa: CASSYGLGREETQYF
cdr3_nt: TGTGCCAGCAGTTACGGTTTAGGCAGAGAAGAGACCCAGTACTTC

clone_size: few
d_call: TRBD2
v_call: TRBV7-8
j_call: TRBJ2-3
cdr3_aa: CASSFGLAGASSTDTQYF
cdr3_nt: TGTGCCAGCAGCTTTGGCCTAGCGGGTGCCTCTAGCACAGATACGCAGTATTTT

clone_size: .
d_call: TRBD2
v_call: TRBV4-3
j_call: TRBJ2-7
cdr3_aa: CASSQDSGILYEQYF
cdr3_nt: TGCGCCAGCAGCCAAGACAGCGGGATCCTTTACGAGCAGTACTTC

clone_size: once
d_call: .
v_call: TRBV28
j_call: TRBJ1-1
cdr3_aa: CASSLDPSAEMNTEAFF
cdr3_nt: TGTGCCAGCAGCCTAGACCCTTCGGCGGAAATGAACACTGAAGCTTTCTTT